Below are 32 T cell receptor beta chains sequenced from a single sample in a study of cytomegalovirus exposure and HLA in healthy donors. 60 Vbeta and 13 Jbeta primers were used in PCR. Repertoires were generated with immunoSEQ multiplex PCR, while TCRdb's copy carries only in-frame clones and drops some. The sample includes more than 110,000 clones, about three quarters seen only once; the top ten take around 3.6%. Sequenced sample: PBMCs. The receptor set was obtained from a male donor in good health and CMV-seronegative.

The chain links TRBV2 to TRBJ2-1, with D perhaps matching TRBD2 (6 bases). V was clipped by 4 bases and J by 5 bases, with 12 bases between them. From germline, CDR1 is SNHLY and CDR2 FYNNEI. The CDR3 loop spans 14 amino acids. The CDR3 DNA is TGTGCCAGCAGTGTGAGTGGGAGGAACAATGAGCAGTTCTTC. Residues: CASSVSGRNNEQFF.

In DNA, the CDR3 is TGTGCCAGCAGTTACTGGGACAGGGTTGAGACCCAGTACTTC. Protein product: CASSYWDRVETQYF. The chain has TRBV6-5 and TRBJ2-5, with 9 bases matching TRBD1. CDR1 and CDR2 (germline): MNHEY, SVGAGI. V lost 1 base to trimming and J lost 5 bases; unmatched junction nucleotides: 2. This CDR3 is built from 14 residues.

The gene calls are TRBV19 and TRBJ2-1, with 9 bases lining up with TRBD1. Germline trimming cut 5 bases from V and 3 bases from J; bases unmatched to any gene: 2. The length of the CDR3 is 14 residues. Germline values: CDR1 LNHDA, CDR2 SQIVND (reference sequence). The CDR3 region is CASSRDRVYNEQFF. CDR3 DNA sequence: TGTGCCAGTAGTCGGGACAGGGTCTACAATGAGCAGTTCTTC.

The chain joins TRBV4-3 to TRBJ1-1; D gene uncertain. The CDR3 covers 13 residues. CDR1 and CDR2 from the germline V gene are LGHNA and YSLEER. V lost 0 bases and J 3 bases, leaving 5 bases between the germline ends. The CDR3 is CASSQDSDTEAFF. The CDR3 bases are TGCGCCAGCAGCCAAGATTCAGACACTGAAGCTTTCTTT.

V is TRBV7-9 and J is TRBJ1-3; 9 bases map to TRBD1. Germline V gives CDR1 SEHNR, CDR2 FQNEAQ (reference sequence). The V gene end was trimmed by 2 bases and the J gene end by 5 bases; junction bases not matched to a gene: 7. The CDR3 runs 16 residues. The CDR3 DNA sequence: TGTGCCAGCAGCTTATATTCGGACAGGGGAAGAAACACCATATATTTT. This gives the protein CASSLYSDRGRNTIYF.

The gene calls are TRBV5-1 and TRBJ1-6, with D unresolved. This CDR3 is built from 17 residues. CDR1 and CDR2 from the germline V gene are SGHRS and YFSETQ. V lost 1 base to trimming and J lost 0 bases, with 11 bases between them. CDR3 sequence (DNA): TGCGCCAGCAGCTTGAGTTTCGGTGGCTCCTATAATTCACCCCTCCACTTT. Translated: CASSLSFGGSYNSPLHF.

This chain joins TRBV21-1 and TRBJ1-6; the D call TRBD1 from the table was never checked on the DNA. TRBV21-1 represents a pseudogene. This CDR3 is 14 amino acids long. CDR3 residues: CASSKRQYNSPLHF. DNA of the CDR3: TGTGCCAGCAGCAAAAGACAGTATAATTCACCCCTCCACTTT.

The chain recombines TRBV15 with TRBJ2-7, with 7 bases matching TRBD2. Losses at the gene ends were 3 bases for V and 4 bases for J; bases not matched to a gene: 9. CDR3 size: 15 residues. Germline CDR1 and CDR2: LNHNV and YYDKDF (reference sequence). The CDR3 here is CATSRSSGAKYEQYF. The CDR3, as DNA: TGTGCCACCAGCAGGTCTAGCGGAGCGAAGTACGAGCAGTACTTC. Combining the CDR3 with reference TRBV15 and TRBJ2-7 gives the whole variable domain DAMVIQNPRYQVTQFGKPVTLSCSQTLNHNVMYWYQQKSSQAPKLLFHYYDKDFNNEADTPDNFQSRRPNTSFCFLDIRSPGLGDTAMYLCATSRSSGAKYEQYFGPGTRLTVT.

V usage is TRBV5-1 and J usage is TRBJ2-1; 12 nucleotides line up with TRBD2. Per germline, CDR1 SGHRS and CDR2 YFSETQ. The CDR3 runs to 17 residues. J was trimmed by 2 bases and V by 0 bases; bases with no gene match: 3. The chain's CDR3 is CASSLALAGGPYNEQFF. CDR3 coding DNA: TGCGCCAGCAGCTTGGCTCTAGCGGGAGGGCCCTACAATGAGCAGTTCTTC.

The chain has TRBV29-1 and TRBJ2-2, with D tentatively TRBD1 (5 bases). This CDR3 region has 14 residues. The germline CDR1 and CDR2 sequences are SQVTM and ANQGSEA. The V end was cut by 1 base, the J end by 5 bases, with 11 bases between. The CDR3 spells CSVEGPKGTGELFF. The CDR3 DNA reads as TGCAGCGTTGAAGGTCCGAAGGGGACCGGGGAGCTGTTTTTT.

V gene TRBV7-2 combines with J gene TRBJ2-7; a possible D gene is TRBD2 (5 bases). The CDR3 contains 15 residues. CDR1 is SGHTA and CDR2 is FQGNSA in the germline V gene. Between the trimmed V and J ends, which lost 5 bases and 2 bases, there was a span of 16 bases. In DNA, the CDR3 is TGTGCCAGCAGCCACATCGGACTGGTCCCCTACGAGCAGTACTTC. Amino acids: CASSHIGLVPYEQYF.

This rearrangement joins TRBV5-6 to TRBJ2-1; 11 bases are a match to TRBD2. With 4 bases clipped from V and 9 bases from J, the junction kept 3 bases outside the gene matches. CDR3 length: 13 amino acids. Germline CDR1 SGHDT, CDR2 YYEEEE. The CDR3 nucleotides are TGTGCCAGCAGCCGTAGCGGGAGGGCTGAGCAGTTCTTC. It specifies CASSRSGRAEQFF. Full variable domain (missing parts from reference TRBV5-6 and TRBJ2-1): DAGVTQSPTHLIKTRGQQVTLRCSPKSGHDTVSWYQQALGQGPQFIFQYYEEEERQRGNFPDRFSGHQFPNYSSELNVNALLLGDSALYLCASSRSGRAEQFFGPGTRLTVL.

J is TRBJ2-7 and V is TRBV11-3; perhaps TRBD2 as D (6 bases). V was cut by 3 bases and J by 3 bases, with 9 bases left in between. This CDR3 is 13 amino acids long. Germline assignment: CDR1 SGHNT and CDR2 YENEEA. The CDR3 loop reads CASSLQGGYEQYF. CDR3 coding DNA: TGTGCCAGCAGCTTGCAGGGAGGCTACGAGCAGTACTTC.

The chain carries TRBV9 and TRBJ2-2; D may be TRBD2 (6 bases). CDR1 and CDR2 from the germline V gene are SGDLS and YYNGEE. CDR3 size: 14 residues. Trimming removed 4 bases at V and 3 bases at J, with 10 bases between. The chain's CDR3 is CASSSGLHTGELFF. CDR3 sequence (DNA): TGTGCCAGCAGCTCGGGACTCCACACCGGGGAGCTGTTTTTT.

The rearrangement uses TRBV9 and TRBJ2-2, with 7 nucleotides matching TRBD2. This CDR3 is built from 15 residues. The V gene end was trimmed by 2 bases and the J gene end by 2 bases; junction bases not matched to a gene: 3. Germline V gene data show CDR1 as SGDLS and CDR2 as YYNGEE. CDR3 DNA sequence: TGTGCCAGCAGCGTGGGGGGGGTCAACACCGGGGAGCTGTTTTTT. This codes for CASSVGGVNTGELFF.

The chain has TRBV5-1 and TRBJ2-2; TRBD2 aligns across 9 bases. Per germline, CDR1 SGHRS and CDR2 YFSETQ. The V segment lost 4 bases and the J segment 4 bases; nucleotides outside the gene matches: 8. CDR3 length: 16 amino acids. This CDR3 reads CASSPMTSGATGELFF. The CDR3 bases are TGCGCCAGCAGCCCGATGACTAGCGGCGCCACCGGGGAGCTGTTTTTT.

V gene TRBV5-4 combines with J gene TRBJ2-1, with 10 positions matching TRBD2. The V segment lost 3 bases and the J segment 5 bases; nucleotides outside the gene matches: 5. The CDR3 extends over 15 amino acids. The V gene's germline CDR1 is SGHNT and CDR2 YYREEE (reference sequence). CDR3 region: CASSYTSGVNNEQFF. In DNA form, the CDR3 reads TGTGCCAGCAGCTATACTAGCGGGGTAAACAATGAGCAGTTCTTC.

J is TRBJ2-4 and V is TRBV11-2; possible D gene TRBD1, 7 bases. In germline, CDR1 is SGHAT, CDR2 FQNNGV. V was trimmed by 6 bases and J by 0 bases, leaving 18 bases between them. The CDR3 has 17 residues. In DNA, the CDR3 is TGTGCCAGCAGTGGCAGGGGGGTCACGGGAGCCAAAAACATTCAGTACTTC. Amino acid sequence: CASSGRGVTGAKNIQYF.

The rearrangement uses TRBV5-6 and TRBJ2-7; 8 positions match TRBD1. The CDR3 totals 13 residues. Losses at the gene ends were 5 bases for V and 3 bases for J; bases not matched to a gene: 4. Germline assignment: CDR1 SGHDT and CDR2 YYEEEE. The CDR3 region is CASSTGGFYEQYF. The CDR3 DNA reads TGTGCCAGCAGTACAGGGGGGTTCTACGAGCAGTACTTC.

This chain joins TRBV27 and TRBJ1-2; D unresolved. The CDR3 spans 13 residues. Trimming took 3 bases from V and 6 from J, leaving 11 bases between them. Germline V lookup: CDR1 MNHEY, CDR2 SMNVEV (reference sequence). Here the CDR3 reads CASSFRHANGYTF. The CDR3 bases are TGTGCCAGCAGTTTTCGCCATGCTAATGGCTACACCTTC.

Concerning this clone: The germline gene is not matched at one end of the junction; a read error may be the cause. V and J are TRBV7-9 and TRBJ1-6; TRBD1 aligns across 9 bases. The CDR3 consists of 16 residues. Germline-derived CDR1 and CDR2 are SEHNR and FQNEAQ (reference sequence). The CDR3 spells CSSSLGDRELNSPLHF. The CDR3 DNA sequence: TGTTCCAGCAGCTTAGGGGACAGGGAGCTGAATTCACCCCTCCACTTT.

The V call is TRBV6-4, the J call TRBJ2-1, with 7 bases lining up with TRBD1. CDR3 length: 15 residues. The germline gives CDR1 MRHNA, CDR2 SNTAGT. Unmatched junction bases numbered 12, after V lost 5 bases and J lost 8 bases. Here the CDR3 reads CASSLTGTASDEQFF. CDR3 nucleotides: TGTGCCAGCAGTTTAACGGGGACAGCCTCGGATGAGCAGTTCTTC.

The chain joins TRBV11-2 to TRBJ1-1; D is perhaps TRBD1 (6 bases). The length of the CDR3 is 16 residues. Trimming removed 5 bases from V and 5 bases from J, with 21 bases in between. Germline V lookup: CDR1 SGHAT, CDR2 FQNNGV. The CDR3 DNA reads TGTGCCAGCAGCGTAACAGGGCTTGTAGGTGGAACTGAAGCTTTCTTT. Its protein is CASSVTGLVGGTEAFF.

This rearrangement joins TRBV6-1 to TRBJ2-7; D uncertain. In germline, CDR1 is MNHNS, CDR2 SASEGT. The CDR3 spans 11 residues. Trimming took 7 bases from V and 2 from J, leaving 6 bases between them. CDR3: CASNAAYEQYF. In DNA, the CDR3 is TGTGCCAGCAATGCAGCCTACGAGCAGTACTTC.

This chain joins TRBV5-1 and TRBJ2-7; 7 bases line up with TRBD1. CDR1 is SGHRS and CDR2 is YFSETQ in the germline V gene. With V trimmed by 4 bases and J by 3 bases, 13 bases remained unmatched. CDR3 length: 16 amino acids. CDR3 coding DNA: TGCGCCAGCAGCCCCTCTACAGGGGCCGGTCTCTACGAGCAGTACTTC. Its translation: CASSPSTGAGLYEQYF.

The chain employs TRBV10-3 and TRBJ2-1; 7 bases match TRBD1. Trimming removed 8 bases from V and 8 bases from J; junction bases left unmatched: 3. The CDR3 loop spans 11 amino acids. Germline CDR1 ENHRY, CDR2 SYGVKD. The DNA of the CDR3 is TGTGCCATCGGGGACAGCGATGAGCAGTTCTTC. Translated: CAIGDSDEQFF.

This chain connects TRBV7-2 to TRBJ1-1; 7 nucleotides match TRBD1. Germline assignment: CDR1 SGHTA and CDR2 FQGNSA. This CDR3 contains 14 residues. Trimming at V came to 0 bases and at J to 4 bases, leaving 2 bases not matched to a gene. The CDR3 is CASSLAPGGTEAFF. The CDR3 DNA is TGTGCCAGCAGCTTAGCTCCAGGGGGCACTGAAGCTTTCTTT.

CDR3 coding DNA: TGTGCCAGCAGTTTGGGGACAGTGAACACTGAAGCTTTCTTT. Residues: CASSLGTVNTEAFF. The chain employs TRBV6-5 and TRBJ1-1; 7 nucleotides match TRBD1. The CDR3 loop spans 14 amino acids. Germline CDR1 and CDR2: MNHEY and SVGAGI. V was pared by 4 bases and J by 0 bases, with 2 bases of the junction left unmatched.

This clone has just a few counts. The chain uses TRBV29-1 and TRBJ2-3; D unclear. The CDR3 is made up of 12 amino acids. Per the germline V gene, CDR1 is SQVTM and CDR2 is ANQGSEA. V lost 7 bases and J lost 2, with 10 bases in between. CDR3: CSDRFITDTQYF. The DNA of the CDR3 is TGCAGCGACAGATTTATCACAGATACGCAGTATTTT.

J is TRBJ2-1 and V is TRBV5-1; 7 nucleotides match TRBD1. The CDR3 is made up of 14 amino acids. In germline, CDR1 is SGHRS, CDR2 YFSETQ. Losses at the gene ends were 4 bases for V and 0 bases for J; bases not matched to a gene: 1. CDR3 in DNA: TGCGCCAGCAGCGGGGACAGCTCCTACAATGAGCAGTTCTTC. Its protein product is CASSGDSSYNEQFF.

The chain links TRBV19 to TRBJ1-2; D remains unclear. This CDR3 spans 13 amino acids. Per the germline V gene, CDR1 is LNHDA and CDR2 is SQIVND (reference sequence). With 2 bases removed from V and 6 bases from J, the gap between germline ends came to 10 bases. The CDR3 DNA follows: TGTGCCAGTAGTATACGGATCGGGAATGGCTACACCTTC. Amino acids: CASSIRIGNGYTF.

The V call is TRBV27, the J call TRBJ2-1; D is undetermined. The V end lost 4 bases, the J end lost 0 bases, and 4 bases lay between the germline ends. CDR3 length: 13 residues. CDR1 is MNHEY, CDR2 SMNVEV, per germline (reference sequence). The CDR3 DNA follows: TGTGCCAGCAGTTCCAGCTCCTACAATGAGCAGTTCTTC. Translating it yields CASSSSSYNEQFF.